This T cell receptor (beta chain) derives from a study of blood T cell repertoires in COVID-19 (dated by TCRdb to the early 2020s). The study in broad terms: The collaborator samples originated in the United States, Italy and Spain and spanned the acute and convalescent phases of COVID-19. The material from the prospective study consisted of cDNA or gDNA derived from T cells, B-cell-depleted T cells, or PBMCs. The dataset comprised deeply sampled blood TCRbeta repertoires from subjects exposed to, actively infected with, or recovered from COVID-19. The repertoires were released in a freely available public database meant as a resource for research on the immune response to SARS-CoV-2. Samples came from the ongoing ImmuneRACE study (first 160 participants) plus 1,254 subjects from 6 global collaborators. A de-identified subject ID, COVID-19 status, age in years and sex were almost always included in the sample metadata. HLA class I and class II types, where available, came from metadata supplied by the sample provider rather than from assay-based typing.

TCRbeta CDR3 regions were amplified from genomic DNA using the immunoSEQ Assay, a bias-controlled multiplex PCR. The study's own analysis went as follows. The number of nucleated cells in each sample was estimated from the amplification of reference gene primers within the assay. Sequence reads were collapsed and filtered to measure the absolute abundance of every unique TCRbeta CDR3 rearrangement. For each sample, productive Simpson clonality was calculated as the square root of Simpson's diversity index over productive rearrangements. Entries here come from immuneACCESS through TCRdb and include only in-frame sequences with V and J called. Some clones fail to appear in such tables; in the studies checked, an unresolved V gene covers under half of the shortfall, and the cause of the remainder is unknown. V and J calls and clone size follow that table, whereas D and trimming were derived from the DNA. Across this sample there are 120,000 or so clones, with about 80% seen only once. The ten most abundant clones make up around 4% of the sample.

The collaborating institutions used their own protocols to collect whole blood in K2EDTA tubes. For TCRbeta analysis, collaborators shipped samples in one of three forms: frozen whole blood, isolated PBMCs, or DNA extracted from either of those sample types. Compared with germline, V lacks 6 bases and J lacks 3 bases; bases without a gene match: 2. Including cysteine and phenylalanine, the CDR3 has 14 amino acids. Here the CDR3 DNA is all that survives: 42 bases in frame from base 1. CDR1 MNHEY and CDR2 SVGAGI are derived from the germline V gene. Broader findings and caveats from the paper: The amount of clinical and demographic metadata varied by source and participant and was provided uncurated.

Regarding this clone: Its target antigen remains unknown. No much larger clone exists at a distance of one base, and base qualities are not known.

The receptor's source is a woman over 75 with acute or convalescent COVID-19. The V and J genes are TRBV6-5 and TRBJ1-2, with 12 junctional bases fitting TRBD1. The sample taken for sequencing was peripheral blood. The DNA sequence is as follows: TGTGCCAGCAGAGGGACAGGGGGCCACTATGGCTACACCTTC. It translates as CASRGTGGHYGYTF.